Below, 30 T cell receptor beta chains from the same sample are listed, as sequenced in a study of blood T cell repertoires in COVID-19 (dated by TCRdb to about 2020). To prepare the library, the immunoSEQ multiplex PCR assay was applied. Here the immuneACCESS table is served through TCRdb, limited to in-frame sequences with V and J called. Missing clones are a known gap in these copies; in checked studies unresolved V genes cover under half, and the rest lacks a known reason. Present in this sample are about 280,000 clones, around 82% of which were seen just once. The ten largest make up more than 8% of the sample. The source material was peripheral blood. The receptors shown here come from a woman in her forties or fifties who had recovered from COVID-19.

This sequence joins TRBV19 and TRBJ1-6; no firm D call. Trimming removed 6 bases from V and 3 bases from J, with 12 bases in between. The CDR3 is made up of 15 amino acids. CDR1 is LNHDA and CDR2 is SQIVND in the germline V gene (reference sequence). The CDR3 reads CASRLAGFYNSPLHF. The CDR3 region has the DNA TGTGCCAGTAGGTTGGCAGGATTCTATAATTCACCCCTCCACTTT.

This chain joins TRBV7-6 and TRBJ2-1; 8 nucleotides match TRBD2. The CDR3 runs 13 residues. The V and J ends lost 2 bases and 10 bases, in that order; junction bases with no gene match: 4. Germline V gives CDR1 SGHVS, CDR2 FNYEAQ. The CDR3 spells CASSLLGGGEQFF. The CDR3 DNA follows: TGTGCCAGCAGCTTACTCGGCGGGGGGGAGCAGTTCTTC. The variable domain in full, with the rest retrieved from reference TRBV7-6 and TRBJ2-1, is GAGVSQSPRYKVTKRGQDVALRCDPISGHVSLYWYRQALGQGPEFLTYFNYEAQQDKSGLPNDRFSAERPEGSISTLTIQRTEQRDSAMYRCASSLLGGGEQFFGPGTRLTVL.

The V gene is TRBV19, the J gene TRBJ2-3; TRBD1 matches at 9 bases. The CDR3 loop spans 16 amino acids. V lost 5 bases, J lost 4 bases, and 10 bases stayed unmatched. CDR1 is LNHDA, CDR2 SQIVND, per germline (reference sequence). As DNA, the CDR3 is TGTGCCAGTAGTTCATTCCGGGACAGGGTTCCAGATACGCAGTATTTT. It yields the protein CASSSFRDRVPDTQYF. The variable domain in full, completed from reference TRBV19 and TRBJ2-3, reads DGGITQSPKYLFRKEGQNVTLSCEQNLNHDAMYWYRQDPGQGLRLIYYSQIVNDFQKGDIAEGYSVSREKKESFPLTVTSAQKNPTAFYLCASSSFRDRVPDTQYFGPGTRLTVL.

This chain joins TRBV19 and TRBJ1-6; 10 positions match TRBD1. Germline CDR1 is LNHDA and CDR2 is SQIVND (reference sequence). The CDR3 has 17 residues. V was pared by 4 bases and J by 6 bases, with 9 bases of the junction left unmatched. In DNA form, the CDR3 reads TGTGCCAGTAGTACGGGGGGGACAGGGGACCTTAATTCACCCCTCCACTTT. It codes for CASSTGGTGDLNSPLHF.

The V call is TRBV3-1 (or the pseudogene TRBV3-2), the J call TRBJ1-6, with D tentatively TRBD1 (6 bases). The germline gives CDR1 LGHDT, CDR2 YNNKEL (reference sequence). V lost 4 bases, J lost 8 bases, and 15 bases lay in between. The CDR3 is 15 residues long. CDR3 amino acids: CASSRQGLGDSPLHF. CDR3 coding DNA: TGTGCCAGCAGCCGTCAGGGGTTAGGGGATTCACCCCTCCACTTT.

This clone has a handful of counts. The V gene is TRBV30, the J gene TRBJ1-4; TRBD1 is a possible D gene (5 bases). This CDR3 is built from 13 residues. Germline V lookup: CDR1 GTSNPN, CDR2 SVGIG (reference sequence). With 1 base removed from V and 3 bases from J, the gap between germline ends came to 6 bases. CDR3 in DNA: TGTGCCTGGAGTGGACAGTCTAATGAAAAACTGTTTTTT. It yields the protein CAWSGQSNEKLFF. Full variable domain (remainder filled in from reference TRBV30 and TRBJ1-4): SQTIHQWPATLVQPVGSPLSLECTVEGTSNPNLYWYRQAAGRGLQLLFYSVGIGQISSEVPQNLSASRPQDRQFILSSKKLLLSDSGFYLCAWSGQSNEKLFFGSGTQLSVL.

The V and J genes are TRBV7-2 and TRBJ1-2, with D possibly being TRBD1 (6 bases). This CDR3 is 16 amino acids long. V lost 0 bases, J lost 3 bases, and 14 bases lay in between. In germline, CDR1 is SGHTA, CDR2 FQGNSA. CDR3 DNA: TGTGCCAGCAGCTTAGCCTCAGGGACAATAGACTATGGCTACACCTTC. Its translation: CASSLASGTIDYGYTF.

A remark on this clone: The same CDR3 arises from other DNA sequences in this sample as well. The J gene is TRBJ2-7, the V gene TRBV18, with D perhaps TRBD2 (6 bases). This CDR3 has 15 residues. V lost 3 bases and J lost 0, with 12 bases in between. Germline V gene lookup returns CDR1 KGHSH and CDR2 LQKENI. CDR3 loop: CASSPSPGSSYEQYF. The CDR3 DNA is TGTGCCAGCTCACCCTCTCCCGGGAGCTCCTACGAGCAGTACTTC.

The rearrangement uses TRBV25-1 and TRBJ1-4; 7 nucleotides match TRBD1. The germline V gene has CDR1 MGHDK and CDR2 SYGVNS. The CDR3 covers 15 residues. Losses at the gene ends were 1 base for V and 7 bases for J; bases not matched to a gene: 6. This chain's CDR3 is CASSEWQGGGEKLFF. As DNA, the CDR3 is TGTGCCAGCAGTGAATGGCAGGGGGGCGGTGAAAAACTGTTTTTT. Full variable domain (remainder filled in from reference TRBV25-1 and TRBJ1-4): EADIYQTPRYLVIGTGKKITLECSQTMGHDKMYWYQQDPGMELHLIHYSYGVNSTEKGDLSSESTVSRIRTEHFPLTLESARPSHTSQYLCASSEWQGGGEKLFFGSGTQLSVL.

This clone was detected only a few times. The DNA for the CDR3 is TGTGCCACCCTAGGTCCCGGGACTGATAGCTCCTACAATGAGCAGTTCTTC. Its protein is CATLGPGTDSSYNEQFF. The J gene is TRBJ2-1, the V gene TRBV19; TRBD2 might be the D (6 bases). Germline CDR1 is LNHDA and CDR2 is SQIVND (reference sequence). Trimming removed 10 bases at V and 0 bases at J, with 22 bases between. This CDR3 is 17 amino acids long.

This sequence joins TRBV7-2 and TRBJ2-5; D is possibly TRBD1 (6 bases). Germline V gives CDR1 SGHTA, CDR2 FQGNSA. This CDR3 is built from 15 residues. V dropped 5 bases and J dropped 0 bases, with 13 bases sitting between them. In nucleotides, the CDR3 is TGTGCCAGCAGCACGGCAGGGGCCAACCAAGAGACCCAGTACTTC. Translating gives CASSTAGANQETQYF.

The V gene is TRBV27, the J gene TRBJ2-2, with no clear D. The CDR3 is made up of 11 amino acids. Per the germline V gene, CDR1 is MNHEY and CDR2 is SMNVEV (reference sequence). Trimming left V 3 bases short and J 8 bases short, with 4 bases between. The CDR3 here is CASSLSGELFF. DNA for the CDR3: TGTGCCAGCAGTTTGTCGGGGGAGCTGTTTTTT.

V and J are TRBV19 and TRBJ2-1; no clear D. V was clipped by 6 bases and J by 8 bases, with 14 bases between them. CDR1 and CDR2 (germline): LNHDA, SQIVND (reference sequence). The CDR3 loop spans 13 amino acids. The CDR3 nucleotides are TGTGCCAGTAGCTCTCAGGCGACCCATGAGCAGTTCTTC. As protein: CASSSQATHEQFF.

The chain couples TRBV19 to TRBJ1-5; D is undetermined. The CDR3 covers 14 residues. V was shortened by 4 bases and J by 5 bases, with 12 bases between the two germline ends. Germline CDR1 LNHDA, CDR2 SQIVND (reference sequence). CDR3 loop: CASSRGGRYQPQHF. Written as DNA, the CDR3 is TGTGCCAGTAGTAGAGGAGGCAGGTATCAGCCCCAGCATTTT.

The chain links TRBV21-1 to TRBJ1-4. TRBV21-1 is a documented pseudogene. This CDR3 region has 17 residues. DNA of the CDR3: TGTGCCAGCGATCACGGGGGTAAAATTGGAGCTAATGAAAAACTGTTTTTT. It codes for CASDHGGKIGANEKLFF.

The genes are TRBV28 and TRBJ1-1; 9 bases map to TRBD1. With V trimmed by 4 bases and J by 1 base, 1 base remained unmatched. The length of the CDR3 is 14 residues. Germline V gene data show CDR1 as MDHEN and CDR2 as SYDVKM. The CDR3 protein is CASSWGQGNTEAFF. CDR3 coding DNA: TGTGCCAGCAGTTGGGGACAGGGGAACACTGAAGCTTTCTTT.

The chain carries TRBV6-4 and TRBJ1-2; 7 bases match TRBD1. In germline, CDR1 is MRHNA, CDR2 SNTAGT. The V gene end was trimmed by 3 bases and the J gene end by 5 bases; junction bases not matched to a gene: 9. The CDR3 spans 15 residues. The CDR3: CASSDPRGESYGYTF. The CDR3 nucleotides are TGTGCCAGCAGTGATCCCAGGGGGGAAAGTTATGGCTACACCTTC.

The chain uses TRBV30 and TRBJ2-7; TRBD2 agrees at 8 bases. The germline gives CDR1 GTSNPN, CDR2 SVGIG (reference sequence). The J segment lost 5 bases and the V segment lost 3 bases, leaving 15 bases of the junction unmatched. This CDR3 region has 16 residues. CDR3 nucleotides: TGTGCCTGGAGCGCTAGCGGGCGCCCCTCTCTCGACGAGCAGTACTTC. Translated, it gives CAWSASGRPSLDEQYF.

The chain employs TRBV18 and TRBJ2-6; 8 nucleotides align to TRBD1. The germline CDR1 and CDR2 sequences are KGHSH and LQKENI. The CDR3 loop spans 17 amino acids. V was pared by 2 bases and J by 4 bases, with 7 bases of the junction left unmatched. CDR3 residues: CASSPFQGAQGANVLTF. The CDR3 DNA follows: TGTGCCAGCTCACCATTCCAGGGGGCGCAAGGGGCCAACGTCCTGACTTTC.

This clone has a count of ten or more. The sample holds other DNA sequences that translate to the same CDR3. This chain links TRBV7-2 with TRBJ2-7; D is undetermined. CDR3 length equals 14 residues. The germline gives CDR1 SGHTA, CDR2 FQGNSA. The V end lost 1 base, the J end lost 0 bases, and 7 bases lay between the germline ends. CDR3 nucleotide sequence: TGTGCCAGCAGCTTAGACAGTTTCTCCTACGAGCAGTACTTC. Its protein product is CASSLDSFSYEQYF.

Concerning this clone: Within the sample, other DNA sequences also encode this same CDR3. This rearrangement joins TRBV12-3 or TRBV12-4 to TRBJ1-2; weak D call: TRBD1 (5 bases). With 3 bases removed from V and 8 bases from J, the gap between germline ends came to 10 bases. The CDR3 totals 12 residues. This chain's CDR3 is CASSLGGVGYTF. The CDR3, as DNA: TGTGCCAGCAGTTTGGGGGGGGTCGGCTACACCTTC.

This clone has a handful of counts. This chain links TRBV20-1 with TRBJ1-2; 12 bases agree with TRBD1. The ends lost 3 bases at V and 8 bases at J; junction bases unmatched: 4. CDR1 DFQATT and CDR2 SNEGSKA come from the germline V gene (reference sequence). The CDR3 has 13 residues. CDR3: CSASSGQGAGYTF. CDR3 in DNA: TGCAGTGCTAGTTCGGGACAGGGGGCCGGCTACACCTTC.

This chain uses TRBV18 with TRBJ1-1; a weak D match, TRBD1 (5 bases). With 1 base removed from V and 11 bases from J, the gap between germline ends came to 17 bases. Germline V gives CDR1 KGHSH, CDR2 LQKENI. This CDR3 has 14 amino acids. The CDR3 spells CASSPRGDGTKAFF. CDR3 DNA: TGTGCCAGCTCACCACGGGGGGATGGGACGAAGGCTTTCTTT.

The chain links TRBV5-1 to TRBJ1-2, with 8 nucleotides matching TRBD1. V was pared by 3 bases and J by 5 bases, with 21 bases of the junction left unmatched. This CDR3 has 19 amino acids. Germline values: CDR1 SGHRS, CDR2 YFSETQ. CDR3 protein: CASSSNLTGTGFSRYGYTF. CDR3 nucleotide sequence: TGCGCCAGCAGCTCCAATCTAACTGGGACAGGATTCTCGAGATATGGCTACACCTTC.

The chain employs TRBV9 and TRBJ1-3; weak D call: TRBD1 (6 bases). CDR3 size: 14 residues. The germline V gene encodes CDR1 SGDLS and CDR2 YYNGEE. The ends were cut back, 7 bases at V and 1 base at J, with 12 bases in the middle. CDR3 loop: CASATGSSGNTIYF. The CDR3 bases are TGTGCCAGCGCCACAGGGAGTTCTGGAAACACCATATATTTT.

V gene TRBV6-2 or TRBV6-3 combines with J gene TRBJ2-3, with D uncertain. This CDR3 comprises 17 residues. Germline V gene lookup returns CDR1 MNHEY and CDR2 SVGEGT. Deletions cut 2 bases from V and 0 bases from J, with 15 bases between. CDR3 DNA sequence: TGTGCCAGCAGTTACGTTTTCGGCGGAGTAAGCACAGATACGCAGTATTTT. Translated: CASSYVFGGVSTDTQYF.

This clone was counted at least ten times. The chain has TRBV4-3 and TRBJ1-5; the match to TRBD1 covers 7 bases. CDR3 length: 16 amino acids. CDR1 and CDR2 from the germline V gene are LGHNA and YSLEER. Trimming at V came to 2 bases and at J to 7 bases, leaving 11 bases not matched to a gene. The CDR3 DNA reads TGCGCCAGCAGCCAATCCTTGACAGGGACAAGCCAGCCCCAGCATTTT. Protein: CASSQSLTGTSQPQHF.

The chain carries TRBV24-1 and TRBJ2-1; maybe TRBD2 (7 bases). V was trimmed by 1 base and J by 1 base, leaving 13 bases between them. The CDR3 sequence is 17 residues long. Germline loops: CDR1 KGHDR, CDR2 SFDVKD. The CDR3 protein is CATSDFGGGGSYNEQFF. The CDR3 coding sequence is TGTGCCACCAGTGATTTCGGAGGGGGAGGGTCCTACAATGAGCAGTTCTTC.

The chain employs TRBV30 and TRBJ1-2; D not resolved. CDR1 is GTSNPN, CDR2 SVGIG, per germline (reference sequence). The CDR3 spans 15 residues. V lost 3 bases to trimming and J lost 5 bases, with 19 bases between them. The CDR3 reads CAWRKEAGGFYGYTF. Here the CDR3 DNA reads TGTGCCTGGAGAAAGGAGGCAGGAGGGTTTTATGGCTACACCTTC.

This rearrangement joins TRBV5-6 to TRBJ2-7, with D perhaps TRBD1 (5 bases). Germline CDR1 reads SGHDT; CDR2 reads YYEEEE. The CDR3 totals 14 residues. Trimming pared 3 bases from V and 6 bases from J, leaving 16 bases between. The CDR3 DNA is TGTGCCAGCAGCTGGGGTACCAGGGCTATCGAGCAGTACTTC. As protein: CASSWGTRAIEQYF.